These 14 T cell receptor beta chains originate from one sample sequenced in a study of shared clonotypes between healthy human individuals. Sequenced by immunoSEQ multiplex PCR; TCRdb stores in-frame clones only, minus some. The table has roughly 2.2 million clones, about nine tenths seen once. The specimen sequenced was naive CD4+ T cells from PBMCs. This sample's subset: CD45RA+ positively selected. The receptor set was obtained from a man between 18 and 35 years old in good health. Some clones in this sample may be carry-over from other donors' samples.

The gene calls are TRBV30 and TRBJ1-4; 7 bases fit TRBD1. The CDR3 is 15 residues long. V was clipped by 2 bases and J by 1 base; unmatched bases: 4. The germline V gene has CDR1 GTSNPN and CDR2 SVGIG (reference sequence). The CDR3 region has the DNA TGTGCCTGGAGTACACAGGGGTTAACTAATGAAAAACTGTTTTTT. Amino acid sequence: CAWSTQGLTNEKLFF.

The rearrangement uses TRBV9 and TRBJ2-3; no clear D gene. The V gene lost 0 bases and the J gene lost 0 bases, with 14 bases spanning the gap. The CDR3 has 17 amino acids. The V gene's germline CDR1 is SGDLS and CDR2 YYNGEE. The CDR3 loop reads CASSVAFGGSSTDTQYF. In DNA, the CDR3 is TGTGCCAGCAGCGTAGCGTTCGGCGGATCTAGCACAGATACGCAGTATTTT.

The table lists this clone with a count of one. The chain recombines TRBV9 with TRBJ2-1; TRBD2 aligns across 11 bases. Germline CDR1 is SGDLS and CDR2 is YYNGEE. V trimming: 2 bases; J trimming: 0 bases; junction bases outside the gene matches: 4. This CDR3 is built from 17 residues. CDR3 in amino acids: CASSVGGLAASYNEQFF. CDR3 nucleotide sequence: TGTGCCAGCAGCGTGGGGGGACTAGCGGCCTCCTACAATGAGCAGTTCTTC.

CDR3 loop: CASSPQTGNYGYTF. DNA for the CDR3: TGTGCCAGCAGCCCTCAGACAGGGAACTATGGCTACACCTTC. The rearrangement uses TRBV6-4 and TRBJ1-2; 7 nucleotides line up with TRBD1. This CDR3 is 14 amino acids long. Germline lookup yields CDR1 MRHNA and CDR2 SNTAGT. Trimming cost V 6 bases and J 2 bases; bases outside gene matches: 6.

On this clone: Other DNA sequences of this sample code for an identical CDR3. The chain links TRBV18 to TRBJ1-1; 8 bases line up with TRBD1. Germline loops: CDR1 KGHSH, CDR2 LQKENI. This CDR3 comprises 15 residues. The V gene end was trimmed by 3 bases and the J gene end by 1 base; junction bases not matched to a gene: 4. CDR3 sequence reads: CASSPLGQGNTEAFF. CDR3 sequence (DNA): TGTGCCAGCTCACCCCTAGGACAGGGGAACACTGAAGCTTTCTTT. The whole variable domain, remainder taken from reference TRBV18 and TRBJ1-1, is NAGVMQNPRHLVRRRGQEARLRCSPMKGHSHVYWYRQLPEEGLKFMVYLQKENIIDESGMPKERFSAEFPKEGPSILRIQQVVRGDSAAYFCASSPLGQGNTEAFFGQGTRLTVV.

The rearrangement uses TRBV29-1 and TRBJ2-5; 11 positions agree with TRBD2. The CDR3 runs to 15 residues. The V gene end was trimmed by 2 bases and the J gene end by 4 bases; junction bases not matched to a gene: 6. Germline loops: CDR1 SQVTM, CDR2 ANQGSEA. Written as DNA, the CDR3 is TGCAGCGTTGAAATCAGGCTAGCGGGAGGAGAGACCCAGTACTTC. Translating gives CSVEIRLAGGETQYF.

The V and J genes are TRBV7-3 and TRBJ2-3; possible D gene TRBD2, 7 bases. Germline V gene data show CDR1 as SGHTA and CDR2 as FQGTGA. With 8 bases removed from V and 1 base from J, the gap between germline ends came to 16 bases. The CDR3 is 15 amino acids. In nucleotides, the CDR3 is TGTGCCAGCGCCTATGGGGGGGCCGGCACAGATACGCAGTATTTT. Translation gives CASAYGGAGTDTQYF.

V gene TRBV7-2 combines with J gene TRBJ1-5; 7 bases are a match to TRBD1. The germline V gene has CDR1 SGHTA and CDR2 FQGNSA. The CDR3 totals 17 residues. The J segment lost 0 bases and the V segment lost 2 bases, leaving 7 bases of the junction unmatched. Here the CDR3 reads CASSLSGTAFSNQPQHF. In DNA, the CDR3 is TGTGCCAGCAGCTTATCAGGGACAGCTTTTAGCAATCAGCCCCAGCATTTT.

The chain employs TRBV5-1 and TRBJ2-7; D may be TRBD1 or TRBD2 (6 bases each). Looked up from germline, CDR1 is SGHRS and CDR2 is YFSETQ. V was trimmed by 4 bases and J by 0 bases, leaving 14 bases between them. The CDR3 extends over 15 amino acids. CDR3 in amino acids: CASSPGDTYSYEQYF. Here the CDR3 DNA reads TGCGCCAGCAGCCCGGGGGACACCTACTCCTACGAGCAGTACTTC. The full variable domain, rest sourced from reference TRBV5-1 and TRBJ2-7, is KAGVTQTPRYLIKTRGQQVTLSCSPISGHRSVSWYQQTPGQGLQFLFEYFSETQRNKGNFPGRFSGRQFSNSRSEMNVSTLELGDSALYLCASSPGDTYSYEQYFGPGTRLTVT.

The chain employs TRBV5-1 and TRBJ2-2; D remains ambiguous. CDR1 and CDR2 (germline): SGHRS, YFSETQ. V dropped 3 bases and J dropped 4 bases, with 7 bases sitting between them. The CDR3 has 13 amino acids. In DNA form, the CDR3 reads TGCGCCAGCAGCTCACACAGCACCGGGGAGCTGTTTTTT. Protein sequence: CASSSHSTGELFF.

Comment on this clone: A much larger clone lies a single base off, so this may be a read error. At the DNA level, this CDR3 is encoded by other sequences in the same sample as well. The chain recombines TRBV5-1 with TRBJ2-5; D gene unclear. Trimming stripped 0 bases from V and 4 bases from J, with 4 bases between. Germline-derived CDR1 and CDR2 are SGHRS and YFSETQ. The CDR3 is 12 amino acids. The DNA for the CDR3 is TGCGCCAGCAGCTTGGACCGAGAGACCCAGTACTTC. Translated: CASSLDRETQYF.

In the case of this clone: The sample carries other DNA sequences with the same CDR3. This chain uses TRBV20-1 with TRBJ2-5; no clear D gene. CDR1 is DFQATT, CDR2 SNEGSKA, per germline (reference sequence). V was trimmed by 1 base and J by 3 bases, leaving 3 bases between them. The CDR3 sequence is 11 residues long. CDR3 in amino acids: CSARAEETQYF. Written as DNA, the CDR3 is TGCAGTGCTAGAGCCGAAGAGACCCAGTACTTC.

The rearrangement uses TRBV28 and TRBJ1-5, with 8 bases fitting TRBD1. The ends lost 6 bases at V and 11 bases at J; junction bases unmatched: 12. This CDR3 has 14 amino acids. Germline CDR1 reads MDHEN; CDR2 reads SYDVKM. In nucleotides, the CDR3 is TGTGCCAGCAGAACGACAGGGGTCGGACAGGCCCAGCATTTT. Residues: CASRTTGVGQAQHF.

Comment on this clone: Other nucleotide sequences in the sample specify the same CDR3. This chain uses TRBV5-1 with TRBJ2-1, with 10 bases that match TRBD2. Germline V lookup: CDR1 SGHRS, CDR2 YFSETQ. This CDR3 is built from 15 residues. The ends lost 3 bases at V and 2 bases at J; junction bases unmatched: 2. The CDR3: CASSSSGSTYNEQFF. The CDR3, as DNA: TGCGCCAGCAGCTCTAGCGGGAGTACCTACAATGAGCAGTTCTTC. Drawing the rest from reference TRBV5-1 and TRBJ2-1, the complete variable domain is KAGVTQTPRYLIKTRGQQVTLSCSPISGHRSVSWYQQTPGQGLQFLFEYFSETQRNKGNFPGRFSGRQFSNSRSEMNVSTLELGDSALYLCASSSSGSTYNEQFFGPGTRLTVL.